The rows below give T cell receptor beta chains drawn from one sample of a study of HIV-infected patients and healthy controls. MiXCR, run by TCRdb on the 5' RACE reads, gives a single entry per CDR3 protein. The repertoire holds tens of thousands of distinct CDR3 sequences, with less than 20% as singletons. Specimen: CD4+ T cells from blood. The receptor source for this set is a human donor in good health. CDR3s include the opening cysteine and the closing phenylalanine or tryptophan. D genes are given only for firm matches. Only part of the rows carry a size: once, few, many, or a class if the clone is expanded.

.,TRBV14,TRBJ1-6,.,TGTGCCAGCAGCCAAGATTTTGGCAGTAATTCACCCCTCCACTTT,CASSQDFGSNSPLHF
.,TRBV7-2,TRBJ2-3,few,TGTGCCAGCAGCTTCTCAGCGTGGACCACGCAGTATTTT,CASSFSAWTTQYF
.,TRBV12-3/TRBV12-4,TRBJ2-4,many,TGTGCCAGCAGTTTGGGGCGTGGGAACATTCAGTACTTC,CASSLGRGNIQYF
.,TRBV6-6,TRBJ2-2,.,TGTGCCAGCGGGAAGGGGGGCACCGGGGAGCTGTTTTTT,CASGKGGTGELFF
TRBD1,TRBV18,TRBJ1-6,medium-sized,TGTGCCAGCTCACCCCCGGGACAGGGGGCCTGGCTCCACTTT,CASSPPGQGAWLHF
.,TRBV14,TRBJ2-3,many,TGTGCCAGCAGCCAGACCCAGGCCTCGGGGCAGTATTTT,CASSQTQASGQYF
TRBD1,TRBV6-6,TRBJ2-7,.,TGTGCCAGCACCCTGGACAGGACCTACGAGCAGTACTTC,CASTLDRTYEQYF
TRBD1,TRBV20-1,TRBJ1-1,.,TGCAGTGCTAGAAACAGGGGCGCTGAAGCTTTCTTT,CSARNRGAEAFF
.,TRBV7-2,TRBJ2-3,many,TGTGCCAGCAGCTTAAAGCGTCTGGATACGCAGTATTTT,CASSLKRLDTQYF
.,TRBV7-3,TRBJ2-1,many,TGTGCCAGCAGCTTAGGGTCAGCAGGGGATGAGCAGTTCTTC,CASSLGSAGDEQFF
TRBD1,TRBV10-3,TRBJ1-1,.,TGTGCCATCAGTAGGACAGGGGGCGATTCTGTCGCTGAAGCTTTCTTT,CAISRTGGDSVAEAFF
.,TRBV7-2,TRBJ1-2,many,TGTGCCAGCAGCTTTCCCGGGACCTATGGCTACACCTTC,CASSFPGTYGYTF
.,TRBV19,TRBJ2-2,.,TGTGCCAGTAGTATGTTCCCCAGGGCCTTCCCCGGGGAGCTGTTTTTT,CASSMFPRAFPGELFF
.,TRBV7-6,TRBJ2-3,many,TGTGCCAGCAGCCCGGACTATAACACAGATACGCAGTATTTT,CASSPDYNTDTQYF
.,TRBV5-1,TRBJ2-5,many,TGCGCCAGCAGCTCAACCCCGGGAGAGCAAGAGACCCAGTACTTC,CASSSTPGEQETQYF